This is a list of T cell receptor beta chains from one sample in a study of identical twins. TCRdb reanalysed the 5' RACE reads using MiXCR and keeps one entry per CDR3 protein. This table holds around 1.7 million distinct CDR3 sequences, 32% found once. The sequencing sample was made of cord blood. These receptors were taken from a newborn girl in good health. Both conserved end residues are part of each CDR3. The order of the fields is V gene, J gene, clone size, D gene, CDR3 DNA, CDR3 protein. D genes are given only for firm matches. A clone size is listed for some rows: how often the clone was seen (once, few, many), or a class if it is expanded.

TRBV11-2	TRBJ2-3	few	-	TGTGCCAGCAGCTTAGATTGGGTGGATACGCAGTATTTT	CASSLDWVDTQYF
TRBV27	TRBJ2-7	few	TRBD2	TGTGCCAGCAGTTTCGGGGGACTAGCGGCCTACGAGCAGTACTTC	CASSFGGLAAYEQYF
TRBV7-9	TRBJ1-2	-	-	TGTGCCGTAGGGGGAGGGAACTCTAACTATGGCTACACCTTC	CAVGGGNSNYGYTF
TRBV7-8	TRBJ2-1	few	-	TGTGCCAGCAGCTTAGACAGGGGGGGCGGGAGGACCTACAATGAGCAGTTCTTC	CASSLDRGGGRTYNEQFF
TRBV24-1	TRBJ2-1	-	-	TGTGCCACCAGTGGGGCAACAGGGAAAGCGAGCTCCTACAATGAGCAGTTCTTC	CATSGATGKASSYNEQFF
TRBV13	TRBJ2-1	-	-	TGTGCCAGCAGGGGAGACTCCGCCAATGAGCAGTTCTTC	CASRGDSANEQFF
TRBV20-1	TRBJ2-7	few	-	TGCAGTGCTAGGGGGGTGGACGAGCAGTACTTC	CSARGVDEQYF
TRBV7-9	TRBJ1-2	few	-	TGTGCCAGCAGCCCAGACAGGCCGGCTAACTATGGCTACACCTTC	CASSPDRPANYGYTF
TRBV20-1	TRBJ1-5	-	TRBD1	TGCAGTGCTAGAGGGGACAGGGGGGGTTTTACCCAGCATTTT	CSARGDRGGFTQHF
TRBV27	TRBJ2-1	many	TRBD2	TGTGCCAGCAGCTTCGCGGGGGGGAGTTACAATGAGCAGTTCTTC	CASSFAGGSYNEQFF
TRBV4-2	TRBJ2-5	many	-	TGTGCCAGCAGCCAAGAAAGGGCCCCGCAGTACTTC	CASSQERAPQYF
TRBV6-5	TRBJ1-5	-	TRBD1	TGTGCCAGCAGAGACCGACAGGGGCCAGCAGGGCAGCCCCAGCATTTT	CASRDRQGPAGQPQHF
TRBV20-1	TRBJ1-2	-	TRBD1	TGCAGTGCAACAAGGACAGGGGAGGGGAACTATGGCTACACCTTC	CSATRTGEGNYGYTF